One sample yielded the 4 T cell receptor beta chains listed below, sequenced in a study of shared T cell receptors in the human thymus. Produced via immunoSEQ multiplex PCR; TCRdb's table is partial and in-frame only. The sample has roughly 700,000 clones, around nine tenths seen once. This sample was also put to use in a study of human thymus T cells.

Sequencing was done on a sample of thymocytes. The receptor set was obtained from a boy in the first two years of life with a congenital heart defect.

This chain links TRBV19 with TRBJ2-7; a possible D gene is TRBD2 (6 bases). Trimming took 9 bases from V and 7 from J, leaving 22 bases between them. CDR3 length: 14 amino acids. Germline V gene lookup returns CDR1 LNHDA and CDR2 SQIVND (reference sequence). Here the CDR3 DNA reads TGTGCCAGCCCCTCTGGGACTGGCACTTCGGAGCAGTACTTC. Its protein product is CASPSGTGTSEQYF.

This clone showed up just a few times. The chain carries TRBV29-1 and TRBJ2-1, with 7 bases lining up with TRBD2. Unmatched junction bases numbered 14, after V lost 1 base and J lost 5 bases. This CDR3 has 17 residues. Germline CDR1 SQVTM, CDR2 ANQGSEA. CDR3 coding DNA: TGCAGCGTTGAAGGAGACTCGGCGGGAGATCTGCACAATGAGCAGTTCTTC. It encodes CSVEGDSAGDLHNEQFF.

This clone showed up just once. The CDR3 loop is CASTPRGRVSSYNEQFF. The CDR3, as DNA: TGTGCCAGCACCCCGCGGGGACGGGTGAGCTCCTACAATGAGCAGTTCTTC. The chain carries TRBV11-2 and TRBJ2-1; a weak D match, TRBD2 (6 bases). This CDR3 has 17 amino acids. Trimming removed 7 bases from V and 0 bases from J, with 19 bases in between. Looked up from germline, CDR1 is SGHAT and CDR2 is FQNNGV.

The rearrangement uses TRBV11-2 and TRBJ2-7; 9 bases are shared with TRBD2. Germline-derived CDR1 and CDR2 are SGHAT and FQNNGV. This CDR3 is 17 amino acids long. The trim removed 1 base at V and 2 bases at J, leaving 9 bases unmatched. The CDR3 DNA reads TGTGCCAGCAGCTTAGTCCGCCGCCTAGCGGGGACCTACGAGCAGTACTTC. Translating gives CASSLVRRLAGTYEQYF.